The 21 T cell receptor beta chains reported below all come from one sample, sequenced in a study of long-term antiretroviral therapy in people with HIV. immunoSEQ v3.0 was run at survey level. Produced via immunoSEQ multiplex PCR; TCRdb's table is partial and in-frame only. The sample holds around 15,000 clones, roughly four fifths seen once. The source was unsorted PBMCs, collected just before starting antiretroviral therapy. Receptors were obtained from a man aged 40-49 years with HIV.

Only one count was recorded for this clone. CDR3 amino acids: CATSRDVTNEQYF. The CDR3 DNA reads as TGTGCCACCAGCAGAGATGTGACGAACGAGCAGTACTTC. This chain connects TRBV15 to TRBJ2-7; the D is unclear. Germline-derived CDR1 and CDR2 are LNHNV and YYDKDF (reference sequence). This CDR3 has 13 amino acids. V gave up 0 bases and J gave up 5 bases, with 8 bases separating them.

The gene calls are TRBV19 and TRBJ2-1; D may be TRBD2 (5 bases). Trimming shortened V by 0 bases and J by 1 base, and 13 bases separated the two germline ends. Germline V CDR1 and CDR2: LNHDA, SQIVND (reference sequence). The CDR3 spans 17 residues. The CDR3 reads CASSIDRGSGSYNEQFF. The CDR3, as DNA: TGTGCCAGTAGTATAGACAGAGGGAGTGGGTCCTACAATGAGCAGTTCTTC.

This clone was picked up a small number of times. V gene TRBV14 combines with J gene TRBJ1-1; D perhaps matches TRBD1 (5 bases). V lost 3 bases, J lost 5 bases, and 16 bases lay in between. This CDR3 region has 15 residues. Germline V CDR1 and CDR2: SGHDN, FVKESK. The CDR3 nucleotides are TGTGCCAGCAGCCACCAGGGCGTAGCTCAAACTGAAGCTTTCTTT. Translated: CASSHQGVAQTEAFF.

This chain joins TRBV7-9 and TRBJ1-5; TRBD1 matches at 8 bases. The CDR3 is 15 amino acids. CDR1 SEHNR and CDR2 FQNEAQ come from the germline V gene (reference sequence). V shed 3 bases, J shed 3 bases, and the junction held 4 bases outside the gene matches. CDR3 DNA sequence: TGTGCCAGCAGCTTTTGCAGGGGGCCCAATCAGCCCCAGCATTTT. Amino acid sequence: CASSFCRGPNQPQHF.

The rearrangement uses TRBV27 and TRBJ2-7; weak D call: TRBD1 (6 bases). Trimming shortened V by 5 bases and J by 0 bases, and 17 bases separated the two germline ends. Per germline, CDR1 MNHEY and CDR2 SMNVEV (reference sequence). This CDR3 is built from 16 residues. CDR3 bases: TGTGCCAGCAGTCTCCTACCTCCAGGGGACTCCTACGAGCAGTACTTC. Translation gives CASSLLPPGDSYEQYF.

The chain carries TRBV5-6 and TRBJ2-7; maybe TRBD1 (6 bases). V lost 4 bases and J lost 6, with 8 bases in between. The CDR3 is 11 residues long. Germline V gene sequence: CDR1 SGHDT, CDR2 YYEEEE. The CDR3 region has the DNA TGTGCCAGCAGCGGCAGGGGCGAGCAGTACTTC. This sequence encodes CASSGRGEQYF.

CDR3 residues: CAWPKPGTAGYTF. The CDR3, as DNA: TGTGCCTGGCCTAAACCCGGGACAGCTGGCTACACCTTC. This chain connects TRBV30 to TRBJ1-2; 7 bases are a match to TRBD1. CDR1 and CDR2 (germline): GTSNPN, SVGIG (reference sequence). V shed 5 bases and J 7 bases; nucleotides not matched to a gene: 10. This CDR3 contains 13 residues.

The chain has TRBV28 and TRBJ2-7; 7 bases are shared with TRBD1. Trimming removed 10 bases from V and 3 bases from J; junction bases left unmatched: 9. CDR3 length: 13 amino acids. CDR1 is MDHEN and CDR2 is SYDVKM in the germline V gene. The CDR3 nucleotides are TGTGCCACCTCCGAGGGGGCGATCTACGAGCAGTACTTC. This gives the protein CATSEGAIYEQYF. Full variable domain (missing parts from reference TRBV28 and TRBJ2-7): DVKVTQSSRYLVKRTGEKVFLECVQDMDHENMFWYRQDPGLGLRLIYFSYDVKMKEKGDIPEGYSVSREKKERFSLILESASTNQTSMYLCATSEGAIYEQYFGPGTRLTVT.

This clone was counted only a few times. The chain joins TRBV27 to TRBJ1-6, with D possibly matching TRBD1 (5 bases). CDR1 and CDR2 (germline): MNHEY, SMNVEV (reference sequence). This CDR3 is built from 15 residues. The V end lost 4 bases, the J end lost 3 bases, and 10 bases lay between the germline ends. The CDR3 DNA follows: TGTGCCAGCAGTTCACAGGAGAACTATAATTCACCCCTCCACTTT. Translating it yields CASSSQENYNSPLHF.

The gene calls are TRBV14 and TRBJ1-6, with a weak D call TRBD1 (6 bases). The CDR3 spans 16 residues. Trimming left V 3 bases short and J 7 bases short, with 16 bases between. Germline lookup yields CDR1 SGHDN and CDR2 FVKESK. The CDR3 DNA reads as TGTGCCAGCAGCCAGAGGGGCAGGGGTGACAATTCACCCCTCCACTTT. Encoded protein: CASSQRGRGDNSPLHF.

V and J are TRBV19 and TRBJ1-6; 8 bases map to TRBD1. Trimming cost V 3 bases and J 10 bases; bases outside gene matches: 5. Looked up from germline, CDR1 is LNHDA and CDR2 is SQIVND (reference sequence). This CDR3 contains 14 residues. The CDR3 sequence: CASSITTGESPLHF. DNA for the CDR3: TGTGCCAGTAGTATTACGACAGGGGAATCACCCCTCCACTTT.

This clone was seen a handful of times. The chain's CDR3 is CASNSVSMNTEAFF. CDR3 nucleotides: TGTGCCAGTAATTCTGTTTCCATGAACACTGAAGCTTTCTTT. The chain employs TRBV19 and TRBJ1-1; no clear D. The CDR3 length is 14 residues. V was trimmed by 7 bases and J by 0 bases, leaving 12 bases between them. The germline CDR1 and CDR2 sequences are LNHDA and SQIVND (reference sequence).

The CDR3 loop reads CASSSGLETYEQYF. In nucleotides, the CDR3 is TGTGCCAGCAGCTCGGGACTTGAGACCTACGAGCAGTACTTC. The chain joins TRBV5-5 to TRBJ2-7, with D possibly TRBD2 on 6 matching bases. V was shortened by 3 bases and J by 2 bases, with 12 bases between the two germline ends. The CDR3 covers 14 residues. The germline CDR1 and CDR2 sequences are SGHKS and YYEKEE (reference sequence).

The chain has TRBV19 and TRBJ2-1, with 9 bases aligning to TRBD1. After removal of 3 bases from V and 5 bases from J, the junction contained 11 bases not matched to a gene. The CDR3 extends over 17 amino acids. The germline CDR1 and CDR2 sequences are LNHDA and SQIVND (reference sequence). In DNA form, the CDR3 reads TGTGCCAGTAGTATGCGCCAAGGACAGGGGTGGGACAATGAGCAGTTCTTC. As protein: CASSMRQGQGWDNEQFF.

This sequence joins TRBV11-3 and TRBJ1-1; TRBD1 might be the D (5 bases). The germline V gene has CDR1 SGHNT and CDR2 YENEEA. V was cut by 4 bases and J by 6 bases, with 15 bases left in between. The CDR3 is 14 residues long. CDR3 sequence (DNA): TGTGCCAGCAGCTCCGACATCTCCAGGGCTGAAGCTTTCTTT. It codes for CASSSDISRAEAFF.

The chain couples TRBV5-5 to TRBJ2-7; D ambiguous. Germline V lookup: CDR1 SGHKS, CDR2 YYEKEE (reference sequence). Trimming left V 1 base short and J 5 bases short, with 4 bases between. The CDR3 sequence is 11 residues long. This CDR3 is CASSLYDEQYF. CDR3 sequence (DNA): TGTGCCAGCAGCTTGTACGACGAGCAGTACTTC.

The chain is built from TRBV30 and TRBJ1-5, with 8 positions matching TRBD1. The CDR3 covers 16 residues. The trim removed 2 bases at V and 1 base at J, leaving 7 bases unmatched. The germline gives CDR1 GTSNPN, CDR2 SVGIG (reference sequence). The CDR3 bases are TGTGCCTGGAGTCTCCGGACAGGGTCAAGCAATCAGCCCCAGCATTTT. Translated, it gives CAWSLRTGSSNQPQHF.

This rearrangement joins TRBV2 to TRBJ2-1; the match to TRBD1 covers 12 bases. With 3 bases clipped from V and 5 bases from J, the junction kept 5 bases outside the gene matches. Germline CDR1 reads SNHLY; CDR2 reads FYNNEI. This CDR3 has 16 amino acids. The CDR3 spells CASSDGTGGRNNEQFF. The CDR3 DNA sequence: TGTGCCAGCAGTGACGGGACAGGGGGCAGGAACAATGAGCAGTTCTTC. The full variable domain, completed using reference TRBV2 and TRBJ2-1, is EPEVTQTPSHQVTQMGQEVILRCVPISNHLYFYWYRQILGQKVEFLVSFYNNEISEKSEIFDDQFSVERPDGSNFTLKIRSTKLEDSAMYFCASSDGTGGRNNEQFFGPGTRLTVL.

This rearrangement joins TRBV11-1 to TRBJ2-4; D is uncertain. Germline CDR1 reads SGHAT; CDR2 reads FQDESV (reference sequence). With 1 base removed from V and 4 bases from J, the gap between germline ends came to 14 bases. This CDR3 is built from 16 residues. This CDR3 is CASSLGGLGWKNIQYF. The DNA for the CDR3 is TGTGCCAGCAGCTTAGGTGGGCTGGGATGGAAAAACATTCAGTACTTC. Full variable domain (missing parts from reference TRBV11-1 and TRBJ2-4): EAEVAQSPRYKITEKSQAVAFWCDPISGHATLYWYRQILGQGPELLVQFQDESVVDDSQLPKDRFSAERLKGVDSTLKIQPAELGDSAMYLCASSLGGLGWKNIQYFGAGTRLSVL.

V usage is TRBV30 and J usage is TRBJ1-1; D ambiguous. Germline V lookup: CDR1 GTSNPN, CDR2 SVGIG (reference sequence). The V end was cut by 0 bases, the J end by 9 bases, with 8 bases between. This CDR3 contains 11 residues. The CDR3 DNA is TGTGCCTGGAGTGTAACCCAGAAAGCTTTCTTT. Its protein is CAWSVTQKAFF.

The chain carries TRBV19 and TRBJ2-7; TRBD2 matches at 8 bases. The CDR3 totals 13 residues. Germline CDR1 LNHDA, CDR2 SQIVND (reference sequence). V was pared by 10 bases and J by 2 bases, with 7 bases of the junction left unmatched. The CDR3 DNA follows: TGTGCCACATCGGGAGGGGCAACCTACGAGCAGTACTTC. Amino acids: CATSGGATYEQYF.